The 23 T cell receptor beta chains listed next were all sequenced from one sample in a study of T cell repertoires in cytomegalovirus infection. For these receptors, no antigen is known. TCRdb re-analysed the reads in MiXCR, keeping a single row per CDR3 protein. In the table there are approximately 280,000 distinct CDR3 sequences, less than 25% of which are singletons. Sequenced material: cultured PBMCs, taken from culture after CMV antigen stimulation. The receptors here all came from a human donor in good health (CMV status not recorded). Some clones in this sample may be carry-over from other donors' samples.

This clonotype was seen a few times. The CDR3 nucleotides read TGTGCCAGCAACAGCGGTTCCTACAATGAGCAGTTCTTC. This codes for CASNSGSYNEQFF. The rearrangement links TRBV2 to TRBJ2-1; D perhaps matches TRBD2 (5 bases). There are 13 residues in the CDR3. Trimming shortened V by 7 bases and J by 1 base, and 8 bases separated the two germline ends. The germline CDR1 and CDR2 sequences are SNHLY and FYNNEI.

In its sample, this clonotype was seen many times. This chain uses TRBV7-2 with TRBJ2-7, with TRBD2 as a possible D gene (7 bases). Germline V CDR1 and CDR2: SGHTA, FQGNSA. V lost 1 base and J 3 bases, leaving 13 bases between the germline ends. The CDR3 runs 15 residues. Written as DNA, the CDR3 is TGTGCCAGCAGCTTAGAGGGGGGGAACGTCTACGAGCAGTACTTC. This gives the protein CASSLEGGNVYEQYF.

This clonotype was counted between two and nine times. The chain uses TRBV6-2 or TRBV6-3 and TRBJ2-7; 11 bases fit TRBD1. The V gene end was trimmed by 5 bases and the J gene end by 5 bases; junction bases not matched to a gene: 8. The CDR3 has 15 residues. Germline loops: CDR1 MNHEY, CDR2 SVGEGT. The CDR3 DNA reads TGTGCCAGCAGTCCGGGACAGGGGGTAGTGCACGAGCAGTACGTC. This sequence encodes CASSPGQGVVHEQYV.

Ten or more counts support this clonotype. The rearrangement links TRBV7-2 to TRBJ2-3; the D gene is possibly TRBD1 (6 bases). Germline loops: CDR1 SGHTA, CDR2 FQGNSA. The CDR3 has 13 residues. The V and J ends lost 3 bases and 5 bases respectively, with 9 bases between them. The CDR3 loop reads CASSFRGGDTQYF. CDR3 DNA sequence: TGTGCCAGCAGCTTTAGAGGGGGAGATACGCAGTATTTT.

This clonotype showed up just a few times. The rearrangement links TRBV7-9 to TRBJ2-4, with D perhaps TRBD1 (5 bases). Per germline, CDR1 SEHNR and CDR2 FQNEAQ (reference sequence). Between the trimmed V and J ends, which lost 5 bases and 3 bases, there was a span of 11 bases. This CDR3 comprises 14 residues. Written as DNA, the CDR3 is TGTGCCAGCAGCCCTCGACAGAACAAAAACATTCAGTACTTC. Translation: CASSPRQNKNIQYF.

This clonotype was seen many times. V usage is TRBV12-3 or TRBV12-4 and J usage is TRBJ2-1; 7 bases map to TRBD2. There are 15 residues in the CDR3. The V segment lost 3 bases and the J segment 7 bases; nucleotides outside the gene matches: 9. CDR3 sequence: CASSFPSGKINEQFF. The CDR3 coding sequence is TGTGCCAGCAGTTTTCCTAGCGGCAAGATAAATGAGCAGTTCTTC.

The CDR3 coding sequence is TGTGCCATCAGACTAGCCAGCACAGATACGCAGTATTTT. Its protein is CAIRLASTDTQYF. The gene calls are TRBV10-3 and TRBJ2-3, with D perhaps matching TRBD2 (6 bases). This CDR3 has 13 residues. Trimming removed 6 bases from V and 0 bases from J, with 7 bases in between. CDR1 ENHRY and CDR2 SYGVKD come from the germline V gene.

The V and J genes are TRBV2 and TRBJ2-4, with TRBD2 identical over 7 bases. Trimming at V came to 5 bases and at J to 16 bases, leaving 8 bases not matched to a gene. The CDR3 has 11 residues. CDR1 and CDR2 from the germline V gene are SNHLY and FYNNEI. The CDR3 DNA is TGTGCCAGCAGTCCGCTAGCGGTGCCCTACTTC. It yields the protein CASSPLAVPYF.

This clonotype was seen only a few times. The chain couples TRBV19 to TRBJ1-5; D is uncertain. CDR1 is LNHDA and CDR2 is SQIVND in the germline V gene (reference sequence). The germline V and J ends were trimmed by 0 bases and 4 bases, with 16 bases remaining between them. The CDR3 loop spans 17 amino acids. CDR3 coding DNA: TGTGCCAGTAGTATAGAACGACCGCGGACGGGGAATCAGCCCCAGCATTTT. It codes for CASSIERPRTGNQPQHF.

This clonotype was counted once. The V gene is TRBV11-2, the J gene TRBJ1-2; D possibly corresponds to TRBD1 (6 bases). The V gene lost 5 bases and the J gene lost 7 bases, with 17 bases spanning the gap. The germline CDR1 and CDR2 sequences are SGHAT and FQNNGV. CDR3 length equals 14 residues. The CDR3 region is CASSLTGESGGYTF. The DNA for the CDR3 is TGTGCCAGCAGCCTGACAGGAGAGAGTGGTGGCTACACCTTC.

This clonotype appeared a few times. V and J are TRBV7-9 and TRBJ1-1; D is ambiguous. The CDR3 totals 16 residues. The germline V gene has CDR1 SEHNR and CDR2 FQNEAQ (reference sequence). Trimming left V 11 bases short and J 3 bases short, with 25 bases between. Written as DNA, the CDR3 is TGTGCCCGTGCGCGCTGGGCGGGATCCGGGGACACTGAAGCTTTCTTT. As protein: CARARWAGSGDTEAFF.

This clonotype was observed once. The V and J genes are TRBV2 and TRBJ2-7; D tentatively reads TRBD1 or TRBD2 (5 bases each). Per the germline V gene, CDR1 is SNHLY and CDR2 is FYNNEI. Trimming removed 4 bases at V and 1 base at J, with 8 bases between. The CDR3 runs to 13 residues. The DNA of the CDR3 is TGTGCCAGCAGTGGGGGGTCTTCCTACGAGCAGTACTTC. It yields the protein CASSGGSSYEQYF. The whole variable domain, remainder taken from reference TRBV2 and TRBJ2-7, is EPEVTQTPSHQVTQMGQEVILRCVPISNHLYFYWYRQILGQKVEFLVSFYNNEISEKSEIFDDQFSVERPDGSNFTLKIRSTKLEDSAMYFCASSGGSSYEQYFGPGTRLTVT.

CDR3 sequence: CSARDPGSPNSSGNTIYF. The CDR3 coding sequence is TGCAGTGCTAGAGATCCCGGCAGCCCGAACTCCTCTGGAAACACCATATATTTT. This rearrangement joins TRBV20-1 to TRBJ1-3; D gene unclear. Germline-derived CDR1 and CDR2 are DFQATT and SNEGSKA (reference sequence). Trimming left V 0 bases short and J 0 bases short, with 18 bases between. The CDR3 contains 18 residues.

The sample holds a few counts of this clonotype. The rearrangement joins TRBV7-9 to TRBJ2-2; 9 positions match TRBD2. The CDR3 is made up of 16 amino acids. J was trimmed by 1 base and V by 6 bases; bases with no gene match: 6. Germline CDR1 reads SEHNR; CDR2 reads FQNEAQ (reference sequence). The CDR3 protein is CASRLPSGENTGELFF. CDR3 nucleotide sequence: TGTGCCAGCAGACTTCCTAGCGGGGAGAACACCGGGGAGCTGTTTTTT.

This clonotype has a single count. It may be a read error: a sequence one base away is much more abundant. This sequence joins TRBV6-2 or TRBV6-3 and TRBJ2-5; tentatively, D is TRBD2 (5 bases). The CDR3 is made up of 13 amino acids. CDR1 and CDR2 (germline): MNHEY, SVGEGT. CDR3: CASSYQRKETQCF. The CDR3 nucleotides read TGTGCCAGCAGTTACCAGCGGAAAGAGACCCAGTGCTTC.

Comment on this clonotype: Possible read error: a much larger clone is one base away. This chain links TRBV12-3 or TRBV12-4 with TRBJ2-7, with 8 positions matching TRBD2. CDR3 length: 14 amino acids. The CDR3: CASTRGGSSYDQYF. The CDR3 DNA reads TGTGCCAGCACGCGCGGGGGGTCCTCCTACGACCAGTACTTC.

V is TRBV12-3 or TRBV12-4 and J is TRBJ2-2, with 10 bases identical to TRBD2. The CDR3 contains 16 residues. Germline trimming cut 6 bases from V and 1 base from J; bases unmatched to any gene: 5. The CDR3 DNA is TGTGCCAGCAGCGCAGCGGGAGGGATGAACACCGGGGAGCTGTTTTTT. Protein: CASSAAGGMNTGELFF.

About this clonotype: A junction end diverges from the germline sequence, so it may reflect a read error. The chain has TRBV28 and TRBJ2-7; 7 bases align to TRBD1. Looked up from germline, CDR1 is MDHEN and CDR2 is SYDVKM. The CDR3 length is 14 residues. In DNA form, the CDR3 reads TGTGCCAGCAGTTCCTCCGGGACAGCTCCTACGCGCCTCTTC. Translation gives CASSSSGTAPTRLF.

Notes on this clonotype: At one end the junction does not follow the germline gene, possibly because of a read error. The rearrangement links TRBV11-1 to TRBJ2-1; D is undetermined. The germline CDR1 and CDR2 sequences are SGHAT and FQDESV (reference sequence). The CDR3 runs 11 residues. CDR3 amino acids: CASSFYHEQFF. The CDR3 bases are TGTGCCAGCAGCTTCTACCATGAGCAGTTCTTC. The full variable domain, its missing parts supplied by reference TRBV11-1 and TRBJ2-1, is EAEVAQSPRYKITEKSQAVAFWCDPISGHATLYWYRQILGQGPELLVQFQDESVVDDSQLPKDRFSAERLKGVDSTLKIQPAELGDSAMYLCASSFYHEQFFGPGTRLTVL.

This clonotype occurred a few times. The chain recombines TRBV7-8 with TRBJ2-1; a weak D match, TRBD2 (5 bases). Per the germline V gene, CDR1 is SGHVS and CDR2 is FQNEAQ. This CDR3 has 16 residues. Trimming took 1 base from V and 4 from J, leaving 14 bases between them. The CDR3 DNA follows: TGTGCCAGCAGCTTAGAACGGGCCGGAGGATACAATGAGCAGTTCTTC. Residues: CASSLERAGGYNEQFF.

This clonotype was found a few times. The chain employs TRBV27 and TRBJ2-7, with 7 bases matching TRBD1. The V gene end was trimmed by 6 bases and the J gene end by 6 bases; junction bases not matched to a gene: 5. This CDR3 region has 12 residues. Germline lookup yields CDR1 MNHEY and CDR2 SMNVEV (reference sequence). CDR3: CASSHPGGEQYV. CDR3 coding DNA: TGTGCCAGCAGCCACCCAGGGGGCGAGCAGTACGTC.

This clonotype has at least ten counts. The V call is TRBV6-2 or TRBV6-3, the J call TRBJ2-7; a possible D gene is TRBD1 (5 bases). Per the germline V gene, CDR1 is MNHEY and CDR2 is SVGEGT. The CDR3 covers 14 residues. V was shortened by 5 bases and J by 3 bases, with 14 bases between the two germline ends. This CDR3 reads CASSLSQGFYEQYF. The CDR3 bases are TGTGCCAGCAGTCTATCTCAGGGATTCTACGAGCAGTACTTC.

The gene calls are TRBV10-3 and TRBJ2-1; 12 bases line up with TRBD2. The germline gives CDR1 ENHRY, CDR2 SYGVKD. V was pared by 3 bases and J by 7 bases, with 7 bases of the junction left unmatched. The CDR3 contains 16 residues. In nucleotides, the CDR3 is TGTGCCATCAGTGACGCGACTAGCGGGAGTGTGAATGAGCAGTTCTTC. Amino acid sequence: CAISDATSGSVNEQFF.